This record concerns one T cell receptor beta chain sequence. What this receptor recognizes is not known. Base qualities are not provided; no much larger clone lies one nucleotide away. The record originates from a study of shared clonotypes between healthy human individuals (dated by TCRdb to 2020 to 2022). A note on the overall study: A few men and two women, aged 18 to 49 years, made up the cohort. Leukapheresis yielded between about 0.9 and 9 billion PBMCs per donor. To estimate repertoire size and how much clonotypes are shared between individuals, the study performed deep sequencing of blood TCR repertoires from roughly five healthy adults. Different laboratories and diverse techniques were used to prepare libraries and sequence TCR repertoires, to increase sequencing depth and limit assay-specific biases. For each donor, CD4 naive and CD4 memory were each given three plates, CD8 naive was given two plates, and CD8 memory was given one plate.

Paper-wide results and their limitations: Compared with non-shared clonotypes, clonotypes shared by all four sorted-subset donors had higher generation probabilities. Sharing across four donors was observed for roughly 5% of naive CD4, 3% to 4% of naive CD8, about 2.5% of memory CD4, and around 0.44% of memory CD8 clonotypes. Pairwise subsampling led to the expectation that sequencing depth would affect the degree of clonotype sharing among donors. Sampling was limited to blood, and TCR repertoires in tissue likely differ from TCR repertoires in blood. The genetic and exposure-history diversity represented was limited by the small number of donors. Estimated clonotype richness was generally larger for naive than for memory subsets. Even with the large sequencing depth, rarefaction of the sorted-subset datasets indicated that sequencing was incomplete.

CD8 naive samples consisted of CD45RO-negative cells that were positively selected for CCR7, yielding a CD45RA+CCR7+ population without TemRA cells. The donors were healthy, HIV-negative adults with no recently reported acute infections or vaccinations. All donors were Caucasian adults living in Nashville, Tennessee, USA. After blood collection by leukapheresis, PBMCs were isolated using Ficoll-Histopaque density gradient centrifugation and then cryopreserved in the vapor phase of liquid nitrogen. Analytical flow cytometry was used to check the purity and quantity of every magnetically sorted T cell population. Each sorted fraction had its genomic DNA isolated and then quantified by UV absorbance on a Nanodrop 2000c. Per the germline V gene (reference sequence), SEHNR is the CDR1 and FQNEAQ is the CDR2. V loses 5 bases at its end and J loses 0 bases; junction bases beyond the gene matches: 6. The cysteine opens and the phenylalanine closes a CDR3 of 15 amino acids. The DNA shown is the 45-base CDR3, in frame from base 1.

Using the deep immunoSEQ assay, multiplex PCR amplified TCR CDR3 regions from genomic DNA. For each cell subset, the extracted genomic DNA was distributed evenly across all wells of several immunoSEQ 96-well plates, and each plate served as one replicate. Each replicate PCR for sorted subsets received about 200 ng genomic DNA, equal to about 29,000 T cell genomes. Purified libraries were measured with a Qubit 3.0 fluorometer, size-checked on a Bioanalyzer 2100, and measured again with the KAPA Library Quantification kit. A separate single-read 150-cycle Illumina NextSeq 550 flow cell was used to sequence each immunoSEQ 96-well plate. Turning to the authors' computational methods: Because the immunoSEQ output included only junctional sequences and no quality scores, the filtering could not be the same as the filtering used for full-length reads. Sequences were annotated with PyIR, a Python wrapper for IgBLAST v1.9, using IMGT germline references to assign V/J genes and CDR3. Reads were removed for weak V/J assignments (E-value above 1e-6), missing CDR3, stop codons, out-of-frame junctions, or ambiguous translated residues. A V3J clonotype was defined by an identical inferred V gene, J gene, and CDR3 amino acid sequence. Percentage overlap between repertoires was computed as shared unique clonotypes divided by the size of the smaller repertoire. Three approaches were used to assess repertoire richness: RTK rarefaction, the Chao1 estimator, and Recon v2.1 estimates of unobserved clonotypes. Generation probabilities were computed with OLGA for all TCRbeta clonotypes obtained by the gDNA method from a handful of donors. TCRdb limited this immuneACCESS table to in-frame rearrangements with V and J called. A share of clones is missing; checked studies link under half to unresolved V genes, and the rest is unexplained. V and J calls and clone size come straight from that table; D and trimming were deduced from the DNA. In all, the sample holds around 1.9 million clones, and about 93% of those were seen once. The top ten clones comprise around 1.7% of the sample.

The V and J segments used are TRBV7-9 and TRBJ2-7; TRBD1 fits 8 bases in the junction. The receptor was isolated from a man between 18 and 35 years old in good health. Some clones in this sample may be carry-over from other donors' samples. Sample: naive CD8+ T cells from PBMCs. Sample cell subset or site, as interpreted from the label and publication: CD45RA+CCR7+. The DNA is TGTGCCAGCAGCACCGGGACAGGTGTCTCCTACGAGCAGTACTTC. Its translation is CASSTGTGVSYEQYF. The entire variable domain, with the stretches around the CDR3 drawn from the reference TRBV7-9 and TRBJ2-7 proteins, is DTGVSQNPRHKITKRGQNVTFRCDPISEHNRLYWYRQTLGQGPEFLTYFQNEAQLEKSRLLSDRFSAERPKGSFSTLEIQRTEQGDSAMYLCASSTGTGVSYEQYFGPGTRLTVT.